The 10 T cell receptor beta chains below come from one sample, sequenced in a study of OX40 agonist ivuxolimab in advanced cancers. Clones were read by immunoSEQ multiplex PCR, and TCRdb kept only the in-frame ones, dropping some. The data show tens of thousands of clones, around 89% seen once. Sequenced material: CD4+ or CD8+ T cells sorted from blood, taken in a trial of the OX40 agonist ivuxolimab. All receptors derive from an adult with an advanced solid tumor such as melanoma, head and neck, liver or kidney cancer.

The chain's CDR3 is CASSTVSGQSINTEAFF. The CDR3 bases are TGTGCCAGTAGTACAGTCTCCGGCCAGAGCATAAACACTGAAGCTTTCTTT. The chain carries TRBV19 and TRBJ1-1; D uncertain. Between the trimmed V and J ends, which lost 4 bases and 2 bases, there was a span of 20 bases. The germline gives CDR1 LNHDA, CDR2 SQIVND (reference sequence). There are 17 residues in the CDR3.

The chain links TRBV5-1 to TRBJ1-1; 9 bases line up with TRBD1. The CDR3 covers 15 residues. From germline, CDR1 is SGHRS and CDR2 YFSETQ. The V segment lost 6 bases and the J segment 4 bases; nucleotides outside the gene matches: 10. This CDR3 reads CASTTSWGQGTEAFF. CDR3 in DNA: TGCGCCAGCACTACCTCTTGGGGACAGGGCACTGAAGCTTTCTTT.

This chain links TRBV7-9 with TRBJ2-5; D gene unclear. V dropped 4 bases and J dropped 9 bases, with 12 bases sitting between them. Germline loops: CDR1 SEHNR, CDR2 FQNEAQ (reference sequence). This CDR3 is built from 12 residues. In nucleotides, the CDR3 is TGTGCCAGCAGCTCCTCCCAGATGGCCCAGTACTTC. Amino acid sequence: CASSSSQMAQYF.

For the CDR3, the DNA is TGCAGTGCTACAGGGCTGGAGACCCAGTACTTC. Translating it yields CSATGLETQYF. This rearrangement joins TRBV20-1 to TRBJ2-5; perhaps TRBD1 as D (5 bases). The CDR3 extends over 11 amino acids. In germline, CDR1 is DFQATT, CDR2 SNEGSKA (reference sequence). V lost 4 bases to trimming and J lost 5 bases, with 8 bases between them.

The rearrangement joins TRBV30 to TRBJ2-1; 7 bases fit TRBD1. The germline V gene has CDR1 GTSNPN and CDR2 SVGIG (reference sequence). This CDR3 is 13 amino acids long. J lost 4 bases, V lost 1 base, and 1 base had no gene match. The CDR3 region has the DNA TGTGCCTGGAGTGCGGACAGGTACAATGAGCAGTTCTTC. It encodes CAWSADRYNEQFF.

The chain carries TRBV18 and TRBJ1-2, with TRBD1 identical over 7 bases. This CDR3 is built from 15 residues. Trimming at V came to 1 base and at J to 1 base, leaving 3 bases not matched to a gene. CDR1 and CDR2 from the germline V gene are KGHSH and LQKENI. The CDR3 DNA follows: TGTGCCAGCTCACCACGGACAGGAGATAACTATGGCTACACCTTC. It encodes CASSPRTGDNYGYTF.

The sample holds a few counts of this clone. This chain links TRBV4-3 with TRBJ1-4; perhaps TRBD1 as D (5 bases). Germline CDR1 and CDR2: LGHNA and YSLEER. V lost 0 bases, J lost 5 bases, and 16 bases lay in between. The CDR3 sequence is 17 residues long. In DNA form, the CDR3 reads TGCGCCAGCAGCCAAGATGTTTGGGGCAGTAGGAATGAAAAACTGTTTTTT. Its protein is CASSQDVWGSRNEKLFF.

The J gene is TRBJ2-5, the V gene TRBV27; D ambiguous. V was shortened by 2 bases and J by 3 bases, with 7 bases between the two germline ends. This CDR3 comprises 13 residues. Germline loops: CDR1 MNHEY, CDR2 SMNVEV (reference sequence). The CDR3: CASSLRAEETQYF. The CDR3 bases are TGTGCCAGCAGTTTAAGGGCAGAAGAGACCCAGTACTTC.

The chain couples TRBV14 to TRBJ2-7; weak D call: TRBD1 (6 bases). V gave up 1 base and J gave up 2 bases, with 15 bases separating them. This CDR3 comprises 16 residues. CDR1 and CDR2 from the germline V gene are SGHDN and FVKESK. The CDR3 sequence: CASSQAPGALAYEQYF. The CDR3 nucleotides read TGTGCCAGCAGCCAAGCTCCAGGGGCCTTAGCCTACGAGCAGTACTTC.

The rearrangement uses TRBV5-1 and TRBJ1-2; maybe TRBD1 (5 bases). Germline lookup yields CDR1 SGHRS and CDR2 YFSETQ. Trimming took off 1 base at V and 5 bases at J, with 9 bases between the two ends. This CDR3 comprises 13 residues. DNA for the CDR3: TGCGCCAGCAGCTTGAATCAGGGATATGGCTACACCTTC. It is translated as CASSLNQGYGYTF.